These 18 T cell receptor beta chains share one sample of origin, sequenced in a study of blood T cell repertoires in COVID-19. Libraries were prepared by immunoSEQ multiplex PCR; TCRdb keeps only in-frame clonotypes and omits some of them. The repertoire holds 340,000 or so clones, 83% seen once, with about 2.7% in the top ten. The specimen was peripheral blood. All receptors come from a man aged 25 to 40 with active or convalescent COVID-19.

V is TRBV5-1 and J is TRBJ2-3; 8 bases line up with TRBD2. The CDR3 loop spans 14 amino acids. Per germline, CDR1 SGHRS and CDR2 YFSETQ. The V segment lost 5 bases and the J segment 2 bases; nucleotides outside the gene matches: 4. CDR3 DNA sequence: TGCGCCAGCAGGGTAGCGGGATTCACAGATACGCAGTATTTT. This encodes CASRVAGFTDTQYF. Full variable domain (rest looked up from reference TRBV5-1 and TRBJ2-3): KAGVTQTPRYLIKTRGQQVTLSCSPISGHRSVSWYQQTPGQGLQFLFEYFSETQRNKGNFPGRFSGRQFSNSRSEMNVSTLELGDSALYLCASRVAGFTDTQYFGPGTRLTVL.

V usage is TRBV3-1 (or the pseudogene TRBV3-2) and J usage is TRBJ2-1, with TRBD2 as a possible D gene (6 bases). Germline loops: CDR1 LGHDT, CDR2 YNNKEL (reference sequence). V was shortened by 4 bases and J by 5 bases, with 12 bases between the two germline ends. This CDR3 has 14 residues. The CDR3 DNA sequence: TGTGCCAGCAGCCGCATAGCGGAACACAATGAGCAGTTCTTC. Translating it yields CASSRIAEHNEQFF.

V usage is TRBV13 and J usage is TRBJ2-1; D is possibly TRBD2 (5 bases). The germline CDR1 and CDR2 sequences are PRHDT and FYEKMQ (reference sequence). With 0 bases removed from V and 6 bases from J, the gap between germline ends came to 12 bases. The CDR3 consists of 15 residues. In nucleotides, the CDR3 is TGTGCCAGCAGCTTAGGAGAGGGCCTCATCAATGAGCAGTTCTTC. Its translation: CASSLGEGLINEQFF.

This clone was seen a single time. This chain joins TRBV7-2 and TRBJ2-1; 15 bases fit TRBD2. The germline CDR1 and CDR2 sequences are SGHTA and FQGNSA. The CDR3 has 16 amino acids. V shed 1 base, J shed 8 bases, and the junction held 3 bases outside the gene matches. The CDR3 DNA is TGTGCCAGCAGCTTAGAGGGGACTAGCGGGAGGCATGAGCAGTTCTTC. Protein: CASSLEGTSGRHEQFF.

In this sample, this clone turned up once. V is TRBV5-4 and J is TRBJ1-2; 8 bases line up with TRBD1. The CDR3 has 15 amino acids. CDR1 is SGHNT and CDR2 is YYREEE in the germline V gene (reference sequence). Trimming removed 4 bases from V and 4 bases from J; junction bases left unmatched: 9. This CDR3 is CASSKNRGWGYGYTF. CDR3 coding DNA: TGTGCCAGCAGCAAAAACAGGGGGTGGGGCTATGGCTACACCTTC.

This clone was seen just once. The chain has TRBV6-5 and TRBJ2-7; tentatively, D is TRBD1 (6 bases). Per the germline V gene, CDR1 is MNHEY and CDR2 is SVGAGI. V shed 6 bases and J shed 3 bases, with 9 bases lying between them. There are 12 residues in the CDR3. The CDR3, as DNA: TGTGCCAGCAGCGGGACAAACTACGAGCAGTACTTC. Translated, it gives CASSGTNYEQYF.

This clone was detected only once. The CDR3 DNA reads TGTGCCAGCTCACAATCGACAGGGGAAGAGACCCAGTACTTC. It translates to CASSQSTGEETQYF. The chain employs TRBV18 and TRBJ2-5; 8 positions match TRBD1. Germline values: CDR1 KGHSH, CDR2 LQKENI. The CDR3 is 14 residues long. The V segment lost 4 bases and the J segment 3 bases; nucleotides outside the gene matches: 4.

The chain couples TRBV5-1 to TRBJ1-2; D gene unclear. CDR3 size: 11 residues. Trimming took off 4 bases at V and 7 bases at J, with 8 bases between the two ends. The germline V gene encodes CDR1 SGHRS and CDR2 YFSETQ. The CDR3 nucleotides read TGCGCCAGCAGCCTAGGTACTGGCTACACCTTC. Its protein product is CASSLGTGYTF. Full variable domain (remainder filled in from reference TRBV5-1 and TRBJ1-2): KAGVTQTPRYLIKTRGQQVTLSCSPISGHRSVSWYQQTPGQGLQFLFEYFSETQRNKGNFPGRFSGRQFSNSRSEMNVSTLELGDSALYLCASSLGTGYTFGSGTRLTVV.

The rearrangement joins TRBV5-1 to TRBJ1-4, with a possible D match to TRBD1 (5 bases). Between the trimmed V and J ends, which lost 2 bases and 6 bases, there was a span of 8 bases. The CDR3 is made up of 13 amino acids. The germline V gene has CDR1 SGHRS and CDR2 YFSETQ. DNA of the CDR3: TGCGCCAGCAGCTTAGCCAGGGATGAAAAACTGTTTTTT. This sequence encodes CASSLARDEKLFF. Supplemented by reference TRBV5-1 and TRBJ1-4, the full variable domain reads KAGVTQTPRYLIKTRGQQVTLSCSPISGHRSVSWYQQTPGQGLQFLFEYFSETQRNKGNFPGRFSGRQFSNSRSEMNVSTLELGDSALYLCASSLARDEKLFFGSGTQLSVL.

The chain employs TRBV6-5 and TRBJ2-1, with 8 bases lining up with TRBD2. V shed 5 bases and J 6 bases; nucleotides not matched to a gene: 9. CDR1 and CDR2 (germline): MNHEY, SVGAGI. CDR3 length: 15 residues. The CDR3 DNA reads as TGTGCCAGCAGTCCCCGGGAGGGCCTGGGCAATGAGCAGTTCTTC. Translating gives CASSPREGLGNEQFF.

This clone turned up a few times. The rearrangement joins TRBV6-2 or TRBV6-3 to TRBJ2-1; no clear D gene. Trimming shortened V by 7 bases and J by 10 bases, and 17 bases separated the two germline ends. The CDR3 contains 13 residues. Germline V gene lookup returns CDR1 MNHEY and CDR2 SVGEGT. The CDR3 protein is CASTPSGGSEQFF. In DNA form, the CDR3 reads TGTGCCAGCACCCCCTCGGGTGGTTCCGAGCAGTTCTTC.

This sequence joins TRBV4-1 and TRBJ2-2; TRBD2 agrees at 7 bases. Germline V gene lookup returns CDR1 MGHRA and CDR2 YSYEKL. The junction had 9 bases not matched to a gene; V was cut back by 0 bases and J by 5 bases. This CDR3 has 17 amino acids. The CDR3 region has the DNA TGCGCCAGCAGCCAAGATCCGCGGGAGATGGGGACCGGGGAGCTGTTTTTT. Translated, it gives CASSQDPREMGTGELFF.

The V call is TRBV6-5, the J call TRBJ2-2, with 7 bases aligning to TRBD2. This CDR3 is 16 amino acids long. The V gene end was trimmed by 4 bases and the J gene end by 3 bases; junction bases not matched to a gene: 8. The germline gives CDR1 MNHEY, CDR2 SVGAGI. The CDR3 DNA is TGTGCCAGCAGTTCCCCCCTAGCGGTCGACACCGGGGAGCTGTTTTTT. This encodes CASSSPLAVDTGELFF.

V and J are TRBV5-1 and TRBJ2-2; 7 bases match TRBD1. The CDR3 is 14 amino acids. The trim removed 5 bases at V and 5 bases at J, leaving 6 bases unmatched. Germline V gene sequence: CDR1 SGHRS, CDR2 YFSETQ. CDR3 sequence: CASRKGAGTGELFF. The DNA of the CDR3 is TGCGCCAGCAGAAAGGGGGCCGGGACCGGGGAGCTGTTTTTT.

This clone was seen a handful of times. The chain combines TRBV25-1 with TRBJ1-2; 8 positions agree with TRBD1. CDR1 is MGHDK and CDR2 is SYGVNS in the germline V gene. The V gene end was trimmed by 5 bases and the J gene end by 6 bases; junction bases not matched to a gene: 8. The CDR3 is 14 residues long. CDR3 protein: CASSSGTGLNGYTF. The CDR3, as DNA: TGTGCCAGCAGTTCCGGGACAGGCCTTAATGGCTACACCTTC.

The gene calls are TRBV2 and TRBJ2-7; 9 bases fit TRBD1. J was trimmed by 3 bases and V by 9 bases; bases with no gene match: 6. CDR3 size: 13 residues. CDR1 is SNHLY, CDR2 FYNNEI, per germline. The CDR3 DNA sequence: TGTGCCAGAGGACAGGGGTCCAACTACGAGCAGTACTTC. Translated: CARGQGSNYEQYF.

The chain recombines TRBV19 with TRBJ1-1; D gene ambiguous. The germline V gene encodes CDR1 LNHDA and CDR2 SQIVND (reference sequence). V lost 3 bases, J lost 4 bases, and 9 bases lay in between. The CDR3 length is 13 residues. CDR3 bases: TGTGCCAGTAGTATGGCTCCCGCCACTGAAGCTTTCTTT. This translates into CASSMAPATEAFF.

Only one count was recorded for this clone. The rearrangement links TRBV12-3 or TRBV12-4 to TRBJ1-4; D might be TRBD1 (5 bases). CDR3 length: 12 residues. The V end lost 3 bases, the J end lost 12 bases, and 11 bases lay between the germline ends. CDR3 region: CASSFPLGELFF. The CDR3, as DNA: TGTGCCAGCAGTTTTCCATTAGGGGAACTGTTTTTT.